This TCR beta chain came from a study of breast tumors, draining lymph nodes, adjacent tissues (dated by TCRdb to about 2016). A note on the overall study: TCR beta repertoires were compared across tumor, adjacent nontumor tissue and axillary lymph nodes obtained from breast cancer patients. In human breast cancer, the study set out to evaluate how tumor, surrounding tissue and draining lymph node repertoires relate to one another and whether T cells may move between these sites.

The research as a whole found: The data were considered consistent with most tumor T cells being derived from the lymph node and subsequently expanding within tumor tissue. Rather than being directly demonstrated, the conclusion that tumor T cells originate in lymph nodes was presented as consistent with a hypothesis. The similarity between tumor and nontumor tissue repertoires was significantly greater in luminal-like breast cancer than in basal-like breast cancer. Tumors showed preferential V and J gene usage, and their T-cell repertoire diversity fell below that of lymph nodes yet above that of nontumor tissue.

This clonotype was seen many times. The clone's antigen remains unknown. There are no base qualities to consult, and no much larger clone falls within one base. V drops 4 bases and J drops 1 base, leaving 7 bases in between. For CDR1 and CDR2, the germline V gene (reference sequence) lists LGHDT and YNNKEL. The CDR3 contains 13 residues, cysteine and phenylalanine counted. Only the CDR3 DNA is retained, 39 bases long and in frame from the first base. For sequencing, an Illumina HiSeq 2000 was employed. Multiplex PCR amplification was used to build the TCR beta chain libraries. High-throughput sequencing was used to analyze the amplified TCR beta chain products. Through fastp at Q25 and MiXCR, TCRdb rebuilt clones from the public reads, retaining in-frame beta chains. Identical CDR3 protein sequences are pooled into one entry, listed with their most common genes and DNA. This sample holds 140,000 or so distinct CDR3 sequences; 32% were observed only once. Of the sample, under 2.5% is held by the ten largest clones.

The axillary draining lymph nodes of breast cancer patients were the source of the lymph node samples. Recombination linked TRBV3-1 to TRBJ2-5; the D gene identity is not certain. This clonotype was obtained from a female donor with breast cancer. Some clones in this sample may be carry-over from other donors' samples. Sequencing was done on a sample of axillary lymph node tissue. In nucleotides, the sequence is TGTGCCAGCAGCCCCGGTTTCCAAGAGACCCAGTACTTC. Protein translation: CASSPGFQETQYF.